The present TCR beta chain was sequenced within a study of technical replicates of blood from a few donors (dated by TCRdb to the late 2010s). On this clone: The antigen it binds to is not known. No much larger clone is present one base from it, and per-base qualities are unavailable.

Library preparation used the immunoSEQ multiplex PCR assay. TCRdb took this table from immuneACCESS and kept in-frame rearrangements with V and J called. Such tables lack part of the clones; where checked against another copy, unresolved V genes explain under half of the gap, and the rest is unexplained. The sample profile shows fewer than 100,000 clones; roughly 94% of them were found once. About 0.35% of the sample is taken by the ten largest. Spanning cysteine to phenylalanine, the CDR3 consists of 12 amino acids. Left in the record is the CDR3 DNA by itself, 36 bases read in frame from the first base. The germline V gene gives CDR1 as SGHNT and CDR2 as YENEEA. V drops 4 bases and J drops 3 bases, leaving 7 bases in between.

The sequence was collected from a human donor in good health. The sample consisted of T cells isolated from PBMCs. The chain is encoded by TRBV11-3 joined to TRBJ2-7; a tentative D match to TRBD2 spans 6 bases. The bases are TGTGCCAGCAGCTGGCGGGGCTACGAGCAGTACTTC. Translation gives CASSWRGYEQYF. Reference TRBV11-3 and TRBJ2-7 genes cover what lies past the CDR3, so the full variable domain is EAGVVQSPRYKIIEKKQPVAFWCNPISGHNTLYWYLQNLGQGPELLIRYENEEAVDDSQLPKDRFSAERLKGVDSTLKIQPAELGDSAVYLCASSWRGYEQYFGPGTRLTVT.